What follows is one TCR beta chain and its context. The antigen remains undetermined. Documented time point: week 47, end of study. Each dose of the vaccine consisted of 300 ug of mutant IDH1 20-mer peptide, with topical imiquimod. This entry is derived from a study of a mutant IDH1 vaccine in newly diagnosed glioma. V was trimmed by 6 bases and J by 4 bases, leaving 13 bases between them. This CDR3 comprises 14 residues. Germline assignment: CDR1 SGDLS and CDR2 YYNGEE. TCRdb keeps only in-frame clones here, not all; method: immunoSEQ multiplex PCR. The sample comprises approximately 34,000 clones, around nine tenths of which are singletons, and 2.2% rests with the top ten.

The J gene is TRBJ2-2, the V gene TRBV9; D could derive from TRBD1 or TRBD2 (5 bases each). The sequenced sample was PBMCs, obtained from a glioma patient whose treatment included an IDH1 peptide vaccine. The origin of this receptor is a man aged 35 to 55 with glioma. CDR3 bases: TGTGCCAGCACCGAGGGGCTTGGCACCGGGGAGCTGTTTTTT. This gives the protein CASTEGLGTGELFF.